The sequence of this T cell receptor (beta chain) was determined in a study of cytomegalovirus exposure and HLA in healthy donors. The PCR used 60 Vbeta and 13 Jbeta primers. Profiling relied on immunoSEQ multiplex PCR, and the TCRdb table lists in-frame clones only, not all of them. The sample lists 150,000 to 200,000 clones; around 77% were seen once. Germline CDR1 is SNHLY and CDR2 is FYNNEI. The V and J ends lost 11 bases and 2 bases, in that order; junction bases with no gene match: 5. The CDR3 runs to 12 residues. Sample: PBMCs. This sequence joins TRBV2 and TRBJ2-5; the match to TRBD2 covers 7 bases. This TCR derives from a man between 25 and 39 years old in good health and CMV-seropositive. The CDR3 DNA sequence: TGTGCCTTAAGCGGGGATCAAGAGACCCAGTACTTC. As protein: CALSGDQETQYF.